The clone carrying this TCR beta chain was seen only a few times. Here immunoSEQ multiplex PCR was the method, and the copy in TCRdb shows in-frame clones only, minus some. The table includes tens of thousands of clones, about 90% detected once. The data belong to a study of control samples from healthy donors and cancer patients. Unmatched junction bases numbered 3, after V lost 4 bases and J lost 1 base. This CDR3 region has 15 residues. Germline V gene data show CDR1 as SNHLY and CDR2 as FYNNEI. The J gene is TRBJ2-5, the V gene TRBV2; 10 bases align to TRBD2. The sequencing input was blood. The origin of this receptor is a man in his fifties in good health. This CDR3 reads CASSVVAGGQETQYF. CDR3 bases: TGTGCCAGCAGTGTGGTAGCGGGGGGCCAAGAGACCCAGTACTTC.